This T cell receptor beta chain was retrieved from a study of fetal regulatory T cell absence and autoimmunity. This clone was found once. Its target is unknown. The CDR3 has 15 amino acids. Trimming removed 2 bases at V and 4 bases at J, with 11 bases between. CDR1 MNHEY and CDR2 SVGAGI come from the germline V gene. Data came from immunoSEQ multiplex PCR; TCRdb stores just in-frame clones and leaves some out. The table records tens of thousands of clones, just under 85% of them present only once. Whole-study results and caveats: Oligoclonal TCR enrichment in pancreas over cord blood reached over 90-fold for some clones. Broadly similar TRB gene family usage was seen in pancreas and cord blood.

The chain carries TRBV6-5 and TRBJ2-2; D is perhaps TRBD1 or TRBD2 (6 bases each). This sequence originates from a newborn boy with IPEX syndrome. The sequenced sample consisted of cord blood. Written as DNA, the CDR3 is TGTGCCAGCAGTTACGAGGGGGGCGGCACCGGGGAGCTGTTTTTT. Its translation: CASSYEGGGTGELFF.